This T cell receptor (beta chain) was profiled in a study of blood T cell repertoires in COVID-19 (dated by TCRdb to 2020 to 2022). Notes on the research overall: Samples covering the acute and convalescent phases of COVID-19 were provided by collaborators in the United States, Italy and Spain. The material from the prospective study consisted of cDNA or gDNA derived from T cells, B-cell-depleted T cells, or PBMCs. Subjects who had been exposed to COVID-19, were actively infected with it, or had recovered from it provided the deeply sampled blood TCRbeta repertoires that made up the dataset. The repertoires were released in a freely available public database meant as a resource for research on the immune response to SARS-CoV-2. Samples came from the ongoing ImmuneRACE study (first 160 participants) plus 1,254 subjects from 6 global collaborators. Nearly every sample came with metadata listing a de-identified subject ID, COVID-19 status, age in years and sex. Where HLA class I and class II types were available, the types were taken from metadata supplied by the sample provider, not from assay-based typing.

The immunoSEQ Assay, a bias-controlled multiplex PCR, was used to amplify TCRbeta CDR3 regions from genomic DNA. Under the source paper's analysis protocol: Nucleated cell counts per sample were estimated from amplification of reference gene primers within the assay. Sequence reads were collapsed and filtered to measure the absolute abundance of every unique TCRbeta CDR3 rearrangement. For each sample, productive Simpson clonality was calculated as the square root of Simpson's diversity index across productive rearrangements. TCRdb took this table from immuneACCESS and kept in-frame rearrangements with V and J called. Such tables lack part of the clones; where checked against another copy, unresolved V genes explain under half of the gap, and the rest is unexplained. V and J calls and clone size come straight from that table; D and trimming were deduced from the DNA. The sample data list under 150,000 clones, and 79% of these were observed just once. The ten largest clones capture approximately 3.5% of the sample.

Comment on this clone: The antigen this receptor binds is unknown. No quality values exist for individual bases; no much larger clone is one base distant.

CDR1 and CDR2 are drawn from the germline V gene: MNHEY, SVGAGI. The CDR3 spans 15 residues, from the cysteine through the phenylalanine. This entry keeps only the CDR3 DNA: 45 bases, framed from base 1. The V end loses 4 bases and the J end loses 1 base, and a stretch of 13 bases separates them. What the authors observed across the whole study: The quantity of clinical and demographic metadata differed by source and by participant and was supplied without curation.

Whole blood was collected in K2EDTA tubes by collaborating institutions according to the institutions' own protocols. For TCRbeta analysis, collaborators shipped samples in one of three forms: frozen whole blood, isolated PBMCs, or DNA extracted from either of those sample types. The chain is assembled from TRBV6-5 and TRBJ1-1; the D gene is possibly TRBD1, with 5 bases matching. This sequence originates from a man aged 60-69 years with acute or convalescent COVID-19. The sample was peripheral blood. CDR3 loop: CASSSRGTANTEAFF. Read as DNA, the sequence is TGTGCCAGCAGTTCCCGGGGGACGGCGAACACTGAAGCTTTCTTT.